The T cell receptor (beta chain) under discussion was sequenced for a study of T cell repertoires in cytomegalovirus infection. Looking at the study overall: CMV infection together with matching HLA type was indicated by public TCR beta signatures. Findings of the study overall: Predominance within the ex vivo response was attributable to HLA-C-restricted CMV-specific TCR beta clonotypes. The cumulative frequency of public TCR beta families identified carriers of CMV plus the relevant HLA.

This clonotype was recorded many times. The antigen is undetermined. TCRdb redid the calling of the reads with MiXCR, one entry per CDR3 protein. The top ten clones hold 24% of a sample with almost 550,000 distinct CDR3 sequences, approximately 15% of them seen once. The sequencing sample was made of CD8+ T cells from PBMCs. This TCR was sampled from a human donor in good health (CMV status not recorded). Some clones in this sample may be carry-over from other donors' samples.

The CDR3 nucleotides are TGTGCCAGCAGCTCGTTTGGATGGGGATTCAGCAATCAGCCCCAGCATTTT. Translating it yields CASSSFGWGFSNQPQHF. V usage is TRBV5-6 and J usage is TRBJ1-5; D gene unclear. Germline V gives CDR1 SGHDT, CDR2 YYEEEE. The CDR3 runs to 17 residues. Trimming shortened V by 3 bases and J by 1 base, and 17 bases separated the two germline ends.